This T cell receptor (beta chain) was recovered during a study of T cell responses to AZD1222 COVID-19 vaccine. Study results and limitations: Repertoire sampling occurred only after the peak T cell response. Receipt of two AZD1222 doses was followed by a rise in Spike-specific TCR breadth and depth.

Turning to this clone: The target antigen is unknown.

Trimming removed 3 bases from V and 2 bases from J, with 19 bases in between. The CDR3 is made up of 17 amino acids. Germline V gene sequence: CDR1 SNHLY, CDR2 FYNNEI. Only in-frame clones appear in the TCRdb table, and some are missing; sequencing was by immunoSEQ multiplex PCR. Counted here are 150,000 or so clones, over 80% occurring once; the ten biggest clones make up over 3%. The material sequenced was peripheral blood, taken 28 days after the second AZD1222 dose. V usage is TRBV2 and J usage is TRBJ2-5; D is perhaps TRBD1 (5 bases). The receptor's source is an adult who received the AZD1222 COVID-19 vaccine. The CDR3 here is CASSEPLVRGFQETQYF. CDR3 nucleotides: TGTGCCAGCAGTGAGCCGTTAGTAAGGGGATTTCAAGAGACCCAGTACTTC.